The 16 T cell receptor beta chains reported below all come from one sample, sequenced in a study of blood T cell repertoires in COVID-19. Generated by immunoSEQ multiplex PCR, the TCRdb table keeps only in-frame clones and is missing some. In the table there are about 140,000 clones, roughly 84% of which are singletons. Material: peripheral blood. All receptors derive from a human donor in a cohort sampled during active COVID-19.

This chain uses TRBV28 with TRBJ1-5, with D maybe TRBD1 (6 bases). The germline CDR1 and CDR2 sequences are MDHEN and SYDVKM. The CDR3 consists of 17 residues. Trimming left V 5 bases short and J 0 bases short, with 17 bases between. CDR3 bases: TGTGCCAGCAGTCGAAGAGGGACAAGCTATAGCAATCAGCCCCAGCATTTT. As protein: CASSRRGTSYSNQPQHF.

In this sample, this clone turned up a few times. The gene calls are TRBV5-5 and TRBJ2-2; a weak D match, TRBD2 (6 bases). The CDR3 is 13 amino acids. The V gene's germline CDR1 is SGHKS and CDR2 YYEKEE (reference sequence). V lost 2 bases to trimming and J lost 4 bases, with 6 bases between them. The CDR3 here is CASSFGSTGELFF. The DNA for the CDR3 is TGTGCCAGCAGCTTCGGGAGCACCGGGGAGCTGTTTTTT.

The rearrangement uses TRBV6-5 and TRBJ1-5; TRBD1 matches 9 bases. The CDR3 loop spans 14 amino acids. J was trimmed by 7 bases and V by 7 bases; bases with no gene match: 8. Germline CDR1 and CDR2: MNHEY and SVGAGI. The CDR3 DNA sequence: TGTGCCAGCACCTCACAGGGGGCCAGGCAGCCCCAGCATTTT. Translating gives CASTSQGARQPQHF.

This clone was picked up one time. The chain recombines TRBV6-5 with TRBJ1-1; TRBD1 might be the D (6 bases). The germline CDR1 and CDR2 sequences are MNHEY and SVGAGI. V was clipped by 0 bases and J by 0 bases, with 8 bases between them. The CDR3 has 15 amino acids. CDR3 sequence: CASSYSQGMNTEAFF. The CDR3 bases are TGTGCCAGCAGTTACTCGCAGGGGATGAACACTGAAGCTTTCTTT.

This clone was counted once. V usage is TRBV5-1 and J usage is TRBJ2-7; 8 bases map to TRBD1. V lost 5 bases, J lost 3 bases, and 4 bases stayed unmatched. In germline, CDR1 is SGHRS, CDR2 YFSETQ. The CDR3 runs to 13 residues. DNA of the CDR3: TGCGCCAGCAGGACGGGACAGGACTACGAGCAGTACTTC. Its translation is CASRTGQDYEQYF.

The rearrangement links TRBV19 to TRBJ2-7; 7 positions match TRBD1. CDR1 is LNHDA and CDR2 is SQIVND in the germline V gene (reference sequence). Trimming took 3 bases from V and 4 from J; bases not matched to a gene: 6. The CDR3 has 14 amino acids. CDR3 sequence reads: CASSITGDVYEQYF. CDR3 DNA sequence: TGTGCCAGTAGTATCACAGGGGATGTGTACGAGCAGTACTTC.

V and J are TRBV7-2 and TRBJ2-3; the D gene is possibly TRBD1 (5 bases). Per the germline V gene, CDR1 is SGHTA and CDR2 is FQGNSA. This CDR3 spans 16 amino acids. Trimming removed 1 base from V and 0 bases from J, with 11 bases in between. The CDR3 region has the DNA TGTGCCAGCAGCTTAGGACAGAGCAAAAGCACAGATACGCAGTATTTT. Protein sequence: CASSLGQSKSTDTQYF.

V is TRBV4-2 and J is TRBJ2-5, with TRBD2 identical over 8 bases. Germline values: CDR1 LGHNA, CDR2 YNFKEQ. Trimming at V came to 1 base and at J to 9 bases, leaving 1 base not matched to a gene. The CDR3 runs 12 residues. Here the CDR3 reads CASSQVSGAQYF. The DNA of the CDR3 is TGTGCCAGCAGCCAAGTTAGCGGGGCCCAGTACTTC.

J is TRBJ2-7 and V is TRBV10-2; the D is unclear. This CDR3 contains 14 residues. Between the trimmed V and J ends, which lost 3 bases and 7 bases, there was a span of 16 bases. CDR1 is WSHSY, CDR2 SAAADI, per germline. CDR3 residues: CASSDPTKVKEQYF. DNA of the CDR3: TGCGCCAGCAGTGACCCGACAAAGGTGAAAGAGCAGTACTTC.

This chain links TRBV6-5 with TRBJ1-2; 7 bases are shared with TRBD1. CDR1 and CDR2 (germline): MNHEY, SVGAGI. This CDR3 is built from 13 residues. After removal of 6 bases from V and 4 bases from J, the junction contained 5 bases not matched to a gene. CDR3 protein: CASSRTGLYGYTF. CDR3 DNA: TGTGCCAGCAGCCGGACAGGTCTCTATGGCTACACCTTC.

The chain employs TRBV7-8 and TRBJ2-7, with 8 bases identical to TRBD1. Unmatched junction bases numbered 8, after V lost 6 bases and J lost 4 bases. CDR3 length equals 14 residues. Germline V lookup: CDR1 SGHVS, CDR2 FQNEAQ. The CDR3 region has the DNA TGTGCCAGCAGGTCCGGGACAGGCCCTTACGAGCAGTACTTC. Translation gives CASRSGTGPYEQYF.

Concerning this clone: Other DNA sequences from this sample encode an identical CDR3 as well. The chain has TRBV7-9 and TRBJ1-1; the match to TRBD1 covers 8 bases. The CDR3 runs 15 residues. Germline values: CDR1 SEHNR, CDR2 FQNEAQ (reference sequence). The junction had 1 base not matched to a gene; V was cut back by 1 base and J by 0 bases. The CDR3 loop is CASSLGDRLNTEAFF. CDR3 nucleotides: TGTGCCAGCAGCTTAGGGGACAGGTTGAACACTGAAGCTTTCTTT.

The chain recombines TRBV16 with TRBJ1-5; 11 bases are a match to TRBD1. V lost 4 bases and J lost 0; bases outside the gene matches: 8. CDR1 is KGHSY and CDR2 is FQNENV in the germline V gene. The length of the CDR3 is 18 residues. CDR3 region: CASSLTGQGGDSNQPQHF. In DNA, the CDR3 is TGTGCCAGCAGCCTAACGGGACAGGGGGGCGATAGCAATCAGCCCCAGCATTTT.

V is TRBV2 and J is TRBJ1-2, with D unclear. The CDR3 is made up of 13 amino acids. Germline V gives CDR1 SNHLY, CDR2 FYNNEI. Trimming cost V 5 bases and J 0 bases, with 7 bases left between them. Here the CDR3 reads CASSPQSNYGYTF. The CDR3 DNA follows: TGTGCCAGCAGTCCACAGTCTAACTATGGCTACACCTTC. Complete variable domain (other parts from reference TRBV2 and TRBJ1-2): EPEVTQTPSHQVTQMGQEVILRCVPISNHLYFYWYRQILGQKVEFLVSFYNNEISEKSEIFDDQFSVERPDGSNFTLKIRSTKLEDSAMYFCASSPQSNYGYTFGSGTRLTVV.

This chain connects TRBV7-2 to TRBJ1-4; possible D gene TRBD1, 6 bases. The V gene's germline CDR1 is SGHTA and CDR2 FQGNSA. V lost 3 bases, J lost 0 bases, and 11 bases lay in between. CDR3 length: 16 amino acids. DNA of the CDR3: TGTGCCAGCAGCTTGGGGGCAGTCTCAACTAATGAAAAACTGTTTTTT. Its translation is CASSLGAVSTNEKLFF.

The CDR3 is CASRTGGTNEKLFF. The CDR3, as DNA: TGTGCCAGCAGGACAGGGGGCACTAATGAAAAACTGTTTTTT. J is TRBJ1-4 and V is TRBV6-5; 10 nucleotides match TRBD1. With 6 bases clipped from V and 2 bases from J, the junction kept 0 bases outside the gene matches. Germline CDR1 MNHEY, CDR2 SVGAGI. The CDR3 extends over 14 amino acids.